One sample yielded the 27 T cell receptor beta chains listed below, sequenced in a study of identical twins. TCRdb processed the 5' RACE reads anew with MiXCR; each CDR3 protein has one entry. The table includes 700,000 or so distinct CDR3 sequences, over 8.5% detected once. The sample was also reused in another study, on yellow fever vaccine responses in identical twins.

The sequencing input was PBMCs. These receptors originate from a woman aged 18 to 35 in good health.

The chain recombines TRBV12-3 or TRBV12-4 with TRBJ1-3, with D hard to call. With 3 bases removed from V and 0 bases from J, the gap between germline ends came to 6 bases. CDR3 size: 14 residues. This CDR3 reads CASSFTVSGNTIYF. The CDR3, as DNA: TGTGCCAGCAGTTTTACCGTCTCTGGAAACACCATATATTTT.

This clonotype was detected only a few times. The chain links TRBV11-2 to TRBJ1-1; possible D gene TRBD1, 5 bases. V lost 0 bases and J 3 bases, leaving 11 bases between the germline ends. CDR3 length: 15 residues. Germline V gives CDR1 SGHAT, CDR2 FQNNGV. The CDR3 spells CASSLEAGPDTEAFF. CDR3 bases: TGTGCCAGCAGCTTAGAGGCAGGGCCGGACACTGAAGCTTTCTTT.

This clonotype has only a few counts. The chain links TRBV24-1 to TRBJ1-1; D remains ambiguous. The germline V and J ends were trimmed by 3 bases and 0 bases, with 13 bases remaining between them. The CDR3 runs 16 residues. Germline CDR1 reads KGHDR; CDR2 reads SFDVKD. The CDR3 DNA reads TGTGCCACCAGTGATCGCCTGACAACTATGAACACTGAAGCTTTCTTT. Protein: CATSDRLTTMNTEAFF.

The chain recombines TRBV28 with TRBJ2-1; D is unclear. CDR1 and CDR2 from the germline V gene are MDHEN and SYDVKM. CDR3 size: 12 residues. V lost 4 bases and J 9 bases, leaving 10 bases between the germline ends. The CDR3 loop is CASSSTWGEQFF. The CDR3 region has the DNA TGTGCCAGCAGTTCCACCTGGGGTGAGCAGTTCTTC.

The DNA of the CDR3 is TGTGCCAGCAGCGAGACAGGTCCCCAACGGGAGACCCAGTACTTC. Its translation: CASSETGPQRETQYF. The chain carries TRBV5-5 and TRBJ2-5; D perhaps matches TRBD1 (6 bases). This CDR3 has 15 amino acids. Per germline, CDR1 SGHKS and CDR2 YYEKEE (reference sequence). The V and J ends lost 4 bases and 5 bases respectively, with 18 bases between them.

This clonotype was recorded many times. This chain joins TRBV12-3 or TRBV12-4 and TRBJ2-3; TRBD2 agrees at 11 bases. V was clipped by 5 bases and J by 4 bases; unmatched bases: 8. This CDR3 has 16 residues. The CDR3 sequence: CASSPQLAGVADTQYF. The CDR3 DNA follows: TGTGCCAGCAGTCCACAACTAGCGGGGGTGGCAGATACGCAGTATTTT.

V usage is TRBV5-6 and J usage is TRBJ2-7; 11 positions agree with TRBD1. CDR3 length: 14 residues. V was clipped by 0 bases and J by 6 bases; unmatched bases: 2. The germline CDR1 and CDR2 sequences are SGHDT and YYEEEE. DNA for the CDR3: TGTGCCAGCAGCTTGGGGGACAGGGGGTCCGAGCAGTACTTC. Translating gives CASSLGDRGSEQYF.

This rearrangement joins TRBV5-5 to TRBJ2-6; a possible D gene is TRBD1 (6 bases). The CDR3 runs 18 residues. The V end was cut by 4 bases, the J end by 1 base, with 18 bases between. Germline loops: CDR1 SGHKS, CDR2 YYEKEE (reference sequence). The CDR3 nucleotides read TGTGCCAGCAGCGTGCGTACAGGGCTGGGGTCTGGGGCCAACGTCCTGACTTTC. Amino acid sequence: CASSVRTGLGSGANVLTF.

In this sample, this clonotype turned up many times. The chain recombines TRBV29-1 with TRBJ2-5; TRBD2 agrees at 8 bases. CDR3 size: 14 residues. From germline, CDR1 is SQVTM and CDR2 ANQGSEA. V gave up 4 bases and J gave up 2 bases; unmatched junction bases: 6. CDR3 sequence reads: CSVAGLAEQETQYF. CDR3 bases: TGCAGCGTTGCTGGACTAGCAGAACAAGAGACCCAGTACTTC.

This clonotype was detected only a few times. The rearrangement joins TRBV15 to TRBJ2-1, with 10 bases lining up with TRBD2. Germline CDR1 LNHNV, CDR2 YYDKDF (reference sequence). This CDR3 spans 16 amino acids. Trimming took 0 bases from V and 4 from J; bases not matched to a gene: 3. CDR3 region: CATSRDLLAGYNEQFF. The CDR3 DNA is TGTGCCACCAGCAGAGACCTACTAGCGGGGTACAATGAGCAGTTCTTC.

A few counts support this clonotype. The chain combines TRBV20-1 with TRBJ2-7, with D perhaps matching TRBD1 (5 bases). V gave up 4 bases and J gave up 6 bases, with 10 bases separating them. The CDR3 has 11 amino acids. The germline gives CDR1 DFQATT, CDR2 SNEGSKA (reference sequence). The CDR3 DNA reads TGCAGTGCTAAACAGGTATCCGAGCAGTACTTC. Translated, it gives CSAKQVSEQYF.

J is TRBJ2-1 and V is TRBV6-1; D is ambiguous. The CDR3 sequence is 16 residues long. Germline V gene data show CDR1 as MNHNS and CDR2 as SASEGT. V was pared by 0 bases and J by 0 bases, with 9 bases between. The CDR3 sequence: CASSEAPQSSYNEQFF. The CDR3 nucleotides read TGTGCCAGCAGTGAAGCCCCACAGAGCTCCTACAATGAGCAGTTCTTC.

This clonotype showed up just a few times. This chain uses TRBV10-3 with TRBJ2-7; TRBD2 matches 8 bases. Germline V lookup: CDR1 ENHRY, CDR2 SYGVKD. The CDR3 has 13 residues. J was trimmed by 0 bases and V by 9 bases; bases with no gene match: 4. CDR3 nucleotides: TGTGCCATGGGCAGCGGGAGCTCCTACGAGCAGTACTTC. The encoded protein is CAMGSGSSYEQYF.

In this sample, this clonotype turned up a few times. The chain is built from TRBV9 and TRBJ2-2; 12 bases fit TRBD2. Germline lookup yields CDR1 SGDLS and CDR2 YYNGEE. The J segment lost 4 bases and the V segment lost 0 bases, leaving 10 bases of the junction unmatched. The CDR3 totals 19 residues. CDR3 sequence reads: CASSVGPPSGRVGTGELFF. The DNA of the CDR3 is TGTGCCAGCAGCGTAGGGCCTCCTAGCGGGAGGGTTGGCACCGGGGAGCTGTTTTTT.

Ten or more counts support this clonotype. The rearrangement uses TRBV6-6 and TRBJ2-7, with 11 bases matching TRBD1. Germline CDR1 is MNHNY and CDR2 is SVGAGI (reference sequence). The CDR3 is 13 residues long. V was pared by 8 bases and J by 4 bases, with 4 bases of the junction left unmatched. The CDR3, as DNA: TGTGCCAGCCGGACAGGGGGCAGTTACGAGCAGTACTTC. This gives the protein CASRTGGSYEQYF.

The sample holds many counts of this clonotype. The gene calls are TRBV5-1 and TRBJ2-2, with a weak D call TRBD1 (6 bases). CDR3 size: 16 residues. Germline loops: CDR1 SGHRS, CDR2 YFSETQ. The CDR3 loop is CASAKGVTANTGELFF. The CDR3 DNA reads TGCGCTTCAGCCAAGGGGGTTACCGCGAACACCGGGGAGCTGTTTTTT.

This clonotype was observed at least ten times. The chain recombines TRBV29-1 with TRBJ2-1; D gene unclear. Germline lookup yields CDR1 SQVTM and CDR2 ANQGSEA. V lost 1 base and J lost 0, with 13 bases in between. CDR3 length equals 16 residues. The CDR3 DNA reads TGCAGCGTTGAAGGGCGTGGAGAGGTCTCCTACAATGAGCAGTTCTTC. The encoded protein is CSVEGRGEVSYNEQFF.

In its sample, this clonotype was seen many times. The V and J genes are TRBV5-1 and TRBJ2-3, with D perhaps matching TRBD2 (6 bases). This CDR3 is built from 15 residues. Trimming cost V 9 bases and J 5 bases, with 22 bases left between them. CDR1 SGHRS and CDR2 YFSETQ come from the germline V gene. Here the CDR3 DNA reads TGCGCCACGAGACTAGGGGCCGAGGGTATAGATACGCAGTATTTT. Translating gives CATRLGAEGIDTQYF.

CDR3 DNA sequence: TGCGCCAGCAGCTCTGGGACAGGACAGGAGTGGTACGAGCAGTACTTC. Protein: CASSSGTGQEWYEQYF. The chain couples TRBV5-1 to TRBJ2-7; 8 bases map to TRBD1. V was pared by 3 bases and J by 4 bases, with 12 bases of the junction left unmatched. The CDR3 runs 16 residues. Germline CDR1 is SGHRS and CDR2 is YFSETQ.

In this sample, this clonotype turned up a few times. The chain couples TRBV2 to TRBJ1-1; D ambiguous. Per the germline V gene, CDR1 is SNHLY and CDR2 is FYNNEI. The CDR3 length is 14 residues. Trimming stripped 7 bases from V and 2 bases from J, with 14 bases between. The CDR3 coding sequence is TGTGCCAGCACAGCCTATGGATCTAACACTGAAGCTTTCTTT. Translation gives CASTAYGSNTEAFF. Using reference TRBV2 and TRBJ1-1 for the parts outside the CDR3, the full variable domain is EPEVTQTPSHQVTQMGQEVILRCVPISNHLYFYWYRQILGQKVEFLVSFYNNEISEKSEIFDDQFSVERPDGSNFTLKIRSTKLEDSAMYFCASTAYGSNTEAFFGQGTRLTVV.

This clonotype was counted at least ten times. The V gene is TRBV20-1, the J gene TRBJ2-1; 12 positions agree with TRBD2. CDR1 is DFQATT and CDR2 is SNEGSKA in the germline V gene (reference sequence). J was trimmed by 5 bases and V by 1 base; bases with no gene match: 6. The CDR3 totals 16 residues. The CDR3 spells CSARGLAGALDNEQFF. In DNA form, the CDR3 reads TGCAGTGCTAGAGGACTAGCGGGAGCGTTGGACAATGAGCAGTTCTTC.

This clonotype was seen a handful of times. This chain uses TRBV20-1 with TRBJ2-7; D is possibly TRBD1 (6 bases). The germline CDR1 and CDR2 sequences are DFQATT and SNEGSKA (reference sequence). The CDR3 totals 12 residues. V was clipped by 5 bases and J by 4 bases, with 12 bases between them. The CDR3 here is CSAREGGYEQYF. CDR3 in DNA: TGCAGTGCTCGGGAAGGGGGTTACGAGCAGTACTTC.

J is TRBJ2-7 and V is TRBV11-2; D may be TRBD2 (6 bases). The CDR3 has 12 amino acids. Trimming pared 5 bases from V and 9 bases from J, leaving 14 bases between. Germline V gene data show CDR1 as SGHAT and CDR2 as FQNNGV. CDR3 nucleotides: TGTGCCAGCAGCCCTACGGGAGCTGGGCAGTACTTC. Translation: CASSPTGAGQYF.

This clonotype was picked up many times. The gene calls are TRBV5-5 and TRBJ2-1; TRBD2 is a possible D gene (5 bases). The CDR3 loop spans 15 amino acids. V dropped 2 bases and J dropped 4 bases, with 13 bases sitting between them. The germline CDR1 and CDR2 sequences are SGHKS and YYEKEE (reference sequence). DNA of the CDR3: TGTGCCAGCAGCTTAACTCCGGGATCTTACAATGAGCAGTTCTTC. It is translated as CASSLTPGSYNEQFF.

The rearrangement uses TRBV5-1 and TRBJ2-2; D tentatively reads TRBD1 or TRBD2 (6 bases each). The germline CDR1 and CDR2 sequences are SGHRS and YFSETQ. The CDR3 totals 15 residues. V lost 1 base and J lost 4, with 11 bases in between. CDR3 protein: CASSLTGATTGELFF. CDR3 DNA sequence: TGCGCCAGCAGCTTGACGGGGGCCACCACCGGGGAGCTGTTTTTT.

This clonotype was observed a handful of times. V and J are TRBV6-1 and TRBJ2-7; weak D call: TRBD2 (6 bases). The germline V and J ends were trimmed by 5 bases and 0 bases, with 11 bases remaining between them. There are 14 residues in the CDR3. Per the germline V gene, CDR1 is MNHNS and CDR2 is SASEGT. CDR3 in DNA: TGTGCCAGCAGTCCGGGACTGCCCTCCTACGAGCAGTACTTC. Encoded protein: CASSPGLPSYEQYF.

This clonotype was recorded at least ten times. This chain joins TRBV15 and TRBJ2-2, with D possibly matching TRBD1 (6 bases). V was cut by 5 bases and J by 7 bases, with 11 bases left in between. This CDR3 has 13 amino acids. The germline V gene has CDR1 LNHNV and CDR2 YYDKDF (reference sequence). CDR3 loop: CATSQEGDGELFF. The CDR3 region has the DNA TGTGCCACCAGCCAAGAGGGGGACGGGGAGCTGTTTTTT.